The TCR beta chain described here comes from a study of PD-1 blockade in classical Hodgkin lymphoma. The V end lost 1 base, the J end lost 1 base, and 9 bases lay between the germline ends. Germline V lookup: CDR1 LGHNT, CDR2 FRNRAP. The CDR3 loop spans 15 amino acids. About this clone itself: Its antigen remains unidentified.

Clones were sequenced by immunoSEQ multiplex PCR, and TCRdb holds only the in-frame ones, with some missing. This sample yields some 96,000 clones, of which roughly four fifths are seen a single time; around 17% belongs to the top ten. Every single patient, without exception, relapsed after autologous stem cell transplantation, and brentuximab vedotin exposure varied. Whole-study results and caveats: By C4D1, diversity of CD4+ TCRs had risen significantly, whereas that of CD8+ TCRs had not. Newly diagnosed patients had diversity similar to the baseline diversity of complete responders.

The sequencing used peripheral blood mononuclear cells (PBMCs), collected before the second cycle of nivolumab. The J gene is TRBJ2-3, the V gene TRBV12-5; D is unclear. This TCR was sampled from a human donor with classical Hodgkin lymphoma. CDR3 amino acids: CASGLGLVGTDTQYF. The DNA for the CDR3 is TGTGCTAGTGGTTTGGGGCTAGTCGGCACAGATACGCAGTATTTT.